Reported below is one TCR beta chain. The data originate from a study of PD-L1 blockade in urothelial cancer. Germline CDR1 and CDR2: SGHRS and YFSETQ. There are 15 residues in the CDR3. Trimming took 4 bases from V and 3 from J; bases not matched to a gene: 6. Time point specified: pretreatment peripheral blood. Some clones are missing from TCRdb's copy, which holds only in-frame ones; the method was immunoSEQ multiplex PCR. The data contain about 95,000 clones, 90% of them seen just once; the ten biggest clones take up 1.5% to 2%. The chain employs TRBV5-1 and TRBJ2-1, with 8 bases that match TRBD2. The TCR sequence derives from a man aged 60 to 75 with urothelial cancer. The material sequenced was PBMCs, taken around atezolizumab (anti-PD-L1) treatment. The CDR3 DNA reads TGCGCCAGCAGCCAAGCGGGAGAAGTCTACAATGAGCAGTTCTTC. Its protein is CASSQAGEVYNEQFF.